The 27 T cell receptor beta chains given below trace back to one sample, sequenced in a study of human T cells and chemical hapten exposure. The time point: patch test 1, 2 weeks after DPC sensitization. Described treatment: therapeutic diphenylcyclopropenone sensitization with weekly scalp DPC. Using its own MiXCR run on the RACE reads, TCRdb lists one record per CDR3 protein. Among about 360,000 distinct CDR3 sequences listed, about 7% were seen once. The specimen was whole blood, collected in connection with sensitization to the hapten diphenylcyclopropenone (DPC). Receptors were obtained from a woman aged 18 to 35 with alopecia areata. Some clones in this sample may be carry-over from other donors' samples.

This clonotype was seen repeatedly, ten times or more. The chain recombines TRBV21-1 with TRBJ2-2. TRBV21-1 is a recognized pseudogene. CDR3 length equals 16 residues. The CDR3 region is CASSLSVRPNTGELFF. CDR3 nucleotides: TGTGCCAGCAGCCTTAGTGTCAGACCGAACACCGGGGAGCTGTTTTTT.

The rearrangement uses TRBV6-2 or TRBV6-3 and TRBJ1-2, with 8 positions matching TRBD1. The junction had 17 bases not matched to a gene; V was cut back by 6 bases and J by 5 bases. This CDR3 has 17 residues. Germline V gene data show CDR1 as MNHEY and CDR2 as SVGEGT. CDR3: CASRPNPLRGRIYGYTF. Here the CDR3 DNA reads TGTGCCAGCAGACCCAACCCCCTCAGGGGGCGTATTTATGGCTACACCTTC.

This chain joins TRBV5-4 and TRBJ1-1; perhaps TRBD1 as D (5 bases). The CDR3 contains 14 residues. Trimming took off 5 bases at V and 8 bases at J, with 19 bases between the two ends. CDR1 and CDR2 (germline): SGHNT, YYREEE (reference sequence). Here the CDR3 reads CASRSSTGLPEAFF. The DNA for the CDR3 is TGTGCCAGCAGGTCCTCTACAGGTTTACCCGAAGCTTTCTTT.

This clonotype was picked up a small number of times. The chain carries TRBV10-3 and TRBJ2-7, with 7 bases that match TRBD1. There are 12 residues in the CDR3. The J segment lost 5 bases and the V segment lost 6 bases, leaving 4 bases of the junction unmatched. Germline V gene lookup returns CDR1 ENHRY and CDR2 SYGVKD. The CDR3 nucleotides are TGTGCCATCAGCAAACAGGGGAACGAGCAGTACTTC. Amino acid sequence: CAISKQGNEQYF.

The gene calls are TRBV12-3 or TRBV12-4 and TRBJ1-5, with D perhaps matching TRBD1 (5 bases). The germline V and J ends were trimmed by 5 bases and 0 bases, with 11 bases remaining between them. This CDR3 comprises 15 residues. CDR3 residues: CASSPFGGSNQPQHF. CDR3 coding DNA: TGTGCCAGCAGTCCCTTCGGGGGTAGCAATCAGCCCCAGCATTTT.

This sequence joins TRBV12-3 or TRBV12-4 and TRBJ2-6; D not resolved. The CDR3 is 15 amino acids. Trimming took 1 base from V and 0 from J, leaving 4 bases between them. DNA for the CDR3: TGTGCCAGCAGTTTAGAGGACTCTGGGGCCAACGTCCTGACTTTC. Translating gives CASSLEDSGANVLTF.

This clonotype was observed at least ten times. J is TRBJ2-7 and V is TRBV20-1; 12 nucleotides align to TRBD1. V lost 1 base, J lost 5 bases, and 3 bases stayed unmatched. Germline CDR1 is DFQATT and CDR2 is SNEGSKA (reference sequence). The CDR3 has 14 residues. CDR3 bases: TGCAGTGCTAGAGGGGGACAGGGGGCAGACGAGCAGTACTTC. Translated, it gives CSARGGQGADEQYF.

This clonotype was picked up a small number of times. The gene calls are TRBV2 and TRBJ1-1; D remains unclear. V lost 4 bases and J lost 3, with 6 bases in between. Looked up from germline, CDR1 is SNHLY and CDR2 is FYNNEI. The CDR3 sequence is 12 residues long. The CDR3 nucleotides are TGTGCCAGCAGTGTATCGGACACTGAAGCTTTCTTT. Its protein product is CASSVSDTEAFF.

CDR3 in amino acids: CASSYAGTGLNQPQHF. The CDR3 nucleotides read TGTGCCAGCAGTTACGCCGGGACAGGCCTAAATCAGCCCCAGCATTTT. The chain combines TRBV6-2 or TRBV6-3 with TRBJ1-5, with 8 bases fitting TRBD1. CDR3 length equals 16 residues. The V gene's germline CDR1 is MNHEY and CDR2 SVGEGT. V shed 2 bases and J 4 bases; nucleotides not matched to a gene: 7.

This clonotype was picked up many times. V gene TRBV29-1 combines with J gene TRBJ2-3; tentative D call: TRBD1 (6 bases). This CDR3 contains 12 residues. Germline assignment: CDR1 SQVTM and CDR2 ANQGSEA. V lost 8 bases and J 5 bases, leaving 14 bases between the germline ends. The CDR3 region has the DNA TGCAGCACCCGGCTAGGGGGAGATACGCAGTATTTT. Translating gives CSTRLGGDTQYF.

This clonotype was detected many times. The CDR3 sequence is CASSLRVATNEKLFF. The CDR3 DNA reads as TGTGCCAGCAGTTTAAGGGTTGCAACTAATGAAAAACTGTTTTTT. The rearrangement links TRBV27 to TRBJ1-4, with D unclear. V was cut by 2 bases and J by 0 bases, with 7 bases left in between. This CDR3 has 15 residues. The germline V gene encodes CDR1 MNHEY and CDR2 SMNVEV (reference sequence).

J is TRBJ1-5 and V is TRBV6-2 or TRBV6-3; D remains ambiguous. The CDR3 covers 12 residues. Germline CDR1 reads MNHEY; CDR2 reads SVGEGT. V was pared by 5 bases and J by 9 bases, with 11 bases between. The CDR3 sequence is CASSPPLRPQHF. The CDR3 nucleotides read TGTGCCAGCAGTCCCCCACTTCGGCCCCAGCATTTT.

This clonotype appeared many times. The CDR3 bases are TGTGCCAGCAGTTACTCGCGACTGCTCAACTATGGCTACACCTTC. Encoded protein: CASSYSRLLNYGYTF. The V call is TRBV6-5, the J call TRBJ1-2; D unresolved. The CDR3 runs to 15 residues. Germline assignment: CDR1 MNHEY and CDR2 SVGAGI. V lost 0 bases, J lost 2 bases, and 10 bases lay in between.

This clonotype was detected only a few times. This rearrangement joins TRBV27 to TRBJ2-1; D is possibly TRBD2 (6 bases). Trimming removed 3 bases at V and 8 bases at J, with 17 bases between. The CDR3 extends over 15 amino acids. Looked up from germline, CDR1 is MNHEY and CDR2 is SMNVEV (reference sequence). For the CDR3, the DNA is TGTGCCAGCAGTTTTGGCGGGGAGGTCCGTGATGAGCAGTTCTTC. Its translation: CASSFGGEVRDEQFF.

This clonotype showed up just a few times. The chain couples TRBV7-8 to TRBJ1-1, with D possibly matching TRBD1 (6 bases). CDR3 length equals 13 residues. V was clipped by 1 base and J by 7 bases, with 10 bases between them. Germline V gene data show CDR1 as SGHVS and CDR2 as FQNEAQ. This CDR3 reads CASSLEGGGEAFF. Here the CDR3 DNA reads TGTGCCAGCAGCTTAGAAGGGGGAGGTGAAGCTTTCTTT. The full variable domain, with the rest looked up from reference TRBV7-8 and TRBJ1-1, is GAGVSQSPRYKVAKRGQDVALRCDPISGHVSLFWYQQALGQGPEFLTYFQNEAQLDKSGLPSDRFFAERPEGSVSTLKIQRTQQEDSAVYLCASSLEGGGEAFFGQGTRLTVV.

V gene TRBV12-3 or TRBV12-4 combines with J gene TRBJ2-7; the D gene is possibly TRBD2 (5 bases). Trimming pared 6 bases from V and 7 bases from J, leaving 10 bases between. This CDR3 is 11 amino acids long. CDR3 residues: CASRLSGEQYF. CDR3 DNA: TGTGCCAGCAGATTATCGGGAGAGCAGTACTTC.

At least ten counts were recorded for this clonotype. The V and J genes are TRBV25-1 and TRBJ1-4; D remains unclear. CDR1 and CDR2 from the germline V gene are MGHDK and SYGVNS. The germline V and J ends were trimmed by 1 base and 7 bases, with 1 base remaining between them. The CDR3 has 11 residues. The CDR3 spells CASSEFEKLFF. CDR3 DNA sequence: TGTGCCAGCAGTGAATTTGAAAAACTGTTTTTT.

This clonotype was counted at least ten times. The chain is built from TRBV4-3 and TRBJ1-5; D is ambiguous. There are 15 residues in the CDR3. V was trimmed by 0 bases and J by 5 bases, leaving 11 bases between them. Germline CDR1 and CDR2: LGHNA and YSLEER. CDR3 in amino acids: CASSQEYSYDQPQHF. In DNA, the CDR3 is TGCGCCAGCAGCCAAGAATACAGTTATGATCAGCCCCAGCATTTT.

J is TRBJ1-4 and V is TRBV20-1; D may be TRBD1 (5 bases). Between the trimmed V and J ends, which lost 6 bases and 4 bases, there was a span of 15 bases. Germline loops: CDR1 DFQATT, CDR2 SNEGSKA (reference sequence). CDR3 size: 14 residues. The chain's CDR3 is CSAGGTFGNEKLFF. CDR3 in DNA: TGCAGTGCGGGCGGGACGTTCGGTAATGAAAAACTGTTTTTT.

This chain uses TRBV5-1 with TRBJ2-7; D perhaps matches TRBD1 (5 bases). Germline CDR1 SGHRS, CDR2 YFSETQ. Between the trimmed V and J ends, which lost 4 bases and 8 bases, there was a span of 25 bases. The CDR3 is made up of 16 amino acids. The CDR3 DNA follows: TGCGCCAGCAGCATGGATGCAGGGAATACCCCATCAAAGCAGTACTTC. It codes for CASSMDAGNTPSKQYF.

This chain joins TRBV10-3 and TRBJ2-3; 9 bases are a match to TRBD2. The CDR3 length is 14 residues. The germline V gene encodes CDR1 ENHRY and CDR2 SYGVKD. V dropped 10 bases and J dropped 2; count of bases not matched to a gene: 7. The CDR3 reads CASAGGAVTDTQYF. In DNA form, the CDR3 reads TGTGCCAGCGCGGGGGGGGCAGTCACAGATACGCAGTATTTT.

This clonotype was observed a handful of times. This chain joins TRBV12-5 and TRBJ2-7; D gene ambiguous. Germline V gives CDR1 LGHNT, CDR2 FRNRAP. Between the trimmed V and J ends, which lost 1 base and 0 bases, there was a span of 13 bases. This CDR3 spans 16 amino acids. CDR3 residues: CASGLALQTDSYEQYF. CDR3 coding DNA: TGTGCTAGTGGTTTGGCCCTCCAGACGGACTCCTACGAGCAGTACTTC. The full variable domain, completed using reference TRBV12-5 and TRBJ2-7, is DARVTQTPRHKVTEMGQEVTMRCQPILGHNTVFWYRQTMMQGLELLAYFRNRAPLDDSGMPKDRFSAEMPDATLATLKIQPSEPRDSAVYFCASGLALQTDSYEQYFGPGTRLTVT.

The chain links TRBV6-6 to TRBJ2-5; TRBD2 is a possible D gene (5 bases). CDR1 MNHNY and CDR2 SVGAGI come from the germline V gene (reference sequence). The V end lost 6 bases, the J end lost 2 bases, and 10 bases lay between the germline ends. The CDR3 runs 13 residues. As DNA, the CDR3 is TGTGCCAGCAGGTCCGGGGTACAAGAGACCCAGTACTTC. This translates into CASRSGVQETQYF.

The sample holds a few counts of this clonotype. The chain has TRBV11-2 and TRBJ2-7, with 8 bases that match TRBD1. J lost 5 bases, V lost 5 bases, and 8 bases had no gene match. The CDR3 has 14 residues. CDR1 SGHAT and CDR2 FQNNGV come from the germline V gene. The CDR3 DNA sequence: TGTGCCAGCAGCCCGGGACAGGTACTCGACGAGCAGTACTTC. This translates into CASSPGQVLDEQYF.

The chain joins TRBV4-1 to TRBJ2-3; 8 nucleotides line up with TRBD1. The CDR3 is made up of 18 amino acids. Looked up from germline, CDR1 is MGHRA and CDR2 is YSYEKL. V shed 3 bases, J shed 2 bases, and the junction held 13 bases outside the gene matches. The CDR3 reads CASSHPPPRDRNTDTQYF. DNA for the CDR3: TGCGCCAGCAGCCATCCCCCCCCCCGGGACAGGAACACAGATACGCAGTATTTT.

This clonotype was counted only a few times. This rearrangement joins TRBV5-1 to TRBJ1-2; 7 bases match TRBD1. Trimming at V came to 4 bases and at J to 9 bases, leaving 9 bases not matched to a gene. CDR1 SGHRS and CDR2 YFSETQ come from the germline V gene. This CDR3 has 13 amino acids. The CDR3 DNA reads TGCGCCAGCAGCCTGGGACAGAAGGAAAGCTACACCTTC. Protein: CASSLGQKESYTF.

In this sample, this clonotype turned up a few times. This sequence joins TRBV20-1 and TRBJ2-7, with D hard to call. The germline V and J ends were trimmed by 1 base and 2 bases, with 9 bases remaining between them. The CDR3 extends over 13 amino acids. Looked up from germline, CDR1 is DFQATT and CDR2 is SNEGSKA (reference sequence). CDR3 residues: CSARGGDPYEQYF. For the CDR3, the DNA is TGCAGTGCTAGAGGGGGTGACCCCTACGAGCAGTACTTC.